This TCR beta chain came from a study of tissue T cells after allogeneic stem cell transplantation. Study-level background: Samples with visible lymphocytes on H&E were prioritized for sequencing.

Sequencing of TCRbeta CDR3 at survey depth gave sequences and template counts. Produced via immunoSEQ multiplex PCR; TCRdb's table is partial and in-frame only. This sample yields fewer than 30,000 clones, of which around four fifths are seen a single time; less than 10% belongs to the top ten. V shed 1 base and J shed 5 bases, with 12 bases lying between them. Germline V CDR1 and CDR2: LGHDT, YNNKEL (reference sequence). The CDR3 has 15 residues. This clonotype originated in a female donor of 60 years or more with lung cancer. The chain employs TRBV3-1 (or the pseudogene TRBV3-2) and TRBJ2-1; D not resolved. This material consisted of tissue from the ileum, taken at autopsy. Here the CDR3 DNA reads TGTGCCAGCAGCCAAGTTTCATTAGTGAACAATGAGCAGTTCTTC. Translating gives CASSQVSLVNNEQFF.